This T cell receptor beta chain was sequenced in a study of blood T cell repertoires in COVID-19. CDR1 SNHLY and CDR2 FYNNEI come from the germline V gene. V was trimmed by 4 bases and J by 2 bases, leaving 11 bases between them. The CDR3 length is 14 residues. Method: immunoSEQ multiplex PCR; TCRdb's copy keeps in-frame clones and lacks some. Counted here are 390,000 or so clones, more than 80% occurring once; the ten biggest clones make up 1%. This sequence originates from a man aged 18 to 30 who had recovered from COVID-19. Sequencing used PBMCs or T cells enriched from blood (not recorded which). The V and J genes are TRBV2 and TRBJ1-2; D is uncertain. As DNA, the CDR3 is TGTGCCAGCAGTGTCGAGAGGCTCAACTATGGCTACACCTTC. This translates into CASSVERLNYGYTF.